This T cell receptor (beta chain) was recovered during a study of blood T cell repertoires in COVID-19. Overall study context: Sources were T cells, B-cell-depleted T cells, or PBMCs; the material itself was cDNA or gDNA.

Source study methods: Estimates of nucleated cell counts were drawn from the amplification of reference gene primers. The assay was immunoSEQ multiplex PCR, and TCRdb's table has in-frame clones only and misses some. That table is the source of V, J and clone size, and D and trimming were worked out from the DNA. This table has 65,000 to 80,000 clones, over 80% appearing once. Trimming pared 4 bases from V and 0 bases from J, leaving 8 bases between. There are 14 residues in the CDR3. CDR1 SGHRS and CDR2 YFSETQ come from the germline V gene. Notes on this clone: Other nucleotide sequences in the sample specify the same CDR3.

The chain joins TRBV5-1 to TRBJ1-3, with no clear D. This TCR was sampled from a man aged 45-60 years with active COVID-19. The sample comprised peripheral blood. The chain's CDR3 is CASSEASSGNTIYF. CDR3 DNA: TGCGCCAGCAGCGAGGCTAGCTCTGGAAACACCATATATTTT.